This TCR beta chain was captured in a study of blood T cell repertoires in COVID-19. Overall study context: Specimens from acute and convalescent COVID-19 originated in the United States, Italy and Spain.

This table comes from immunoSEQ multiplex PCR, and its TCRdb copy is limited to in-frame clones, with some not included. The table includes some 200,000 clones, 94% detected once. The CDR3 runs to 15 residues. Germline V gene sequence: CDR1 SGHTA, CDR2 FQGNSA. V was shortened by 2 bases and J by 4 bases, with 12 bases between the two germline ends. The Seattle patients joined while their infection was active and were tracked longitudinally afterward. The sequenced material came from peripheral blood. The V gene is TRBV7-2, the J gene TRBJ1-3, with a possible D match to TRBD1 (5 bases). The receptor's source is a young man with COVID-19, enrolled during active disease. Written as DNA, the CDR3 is TGTGCCAGCAGCTTATGGGGGGGACCCGGAAACACCATATATTTT. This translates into CASSLWGGPGNTIYF.